Listed below are T cell receptor beta chains from one sample, sequenced in a study of T cells after yellow fever vaccination. TCRdb reprocessed the 5' RACE reads with MiXCR, giving one entry per CDR3 protein. This table has about 130,000 distinct CDR3 sequences, around 7.4% appearing once. The material sequenced was CD4+ T cells sorted from PBMCs, taken approximately 11 days after the first yellow fever vaccination. These receptors came from a man between 18 and 29 years old who received the YFV17D yellow fever vaccine. The CDR3 runs from the conserved cysteine through the conserved F or W. Each record gives: J gene, V gene, clone size, D gene, CDR3 protein, CDR3 DNA. The D gene is left open where the match is weak. Clone sizes are given selectively: once, few, many, or a class where the clone is expanded.

j_gene: TRBJ2-5; v_gene: TRBV9; abundance: many; d_gene: TRBD1; CDR3aa: CASSSRQGSETQYF; CDR3nt: TGTGCCAGCAGCTCGAGACAGGGATCGGAGACCCAGTACTTC
j_gene: TRBJ1-3; v_gene: TRBV6-1; abundance: many; d_gene: NA; CDR3aa: CASSEQVGLSGNTIYF; CDR3nt: TGTGCCAGCAGTGAACAAGTCGGCCTCTCTGGAAACACCATATATTTT
j_gene: TRBJ2-7; v_gene: TRBV7-9; abundance: many; d_gene: NA; CDR3aa: CASSSPSWGLPSYEQYF; CDR3nt: TGTGCCAGCAGCTCCCCGTCATGGGGGTTACCGTCCTACGAGCAGTACTTC
j_gene: TRBJ2-1; v_gene: TRBV19; abundance: many; d_gene: TRBD1; CDR3aa: CASRDRVSEQFF; CDR3nt: TGTGCCAGTAGGGACAGGGTAAGCGAGCAGTTCTTC
j_gene: TRBJ2-2; v_gene: TRBV19; abundance: many; d_gene: TRBD2; CDR3aa: CASSVPTGGRMRELFF; CDR3nt: TGTGCCAGTAGTGTCCCTACGGGGGGGCGAATGAGGGAGCTGTTTTTT
j_gene: TRBJ1-4; v_gene: TRBV5-4; abundance: NA; d_gene: NA; CDR3aa: CASSLQTASEKLFF; CDR3nt: TGTGCCAGCAGCTTGCAGACCGCGAGCGAAAAACTGTTTTTT
j_gene: TRBJ2-7; v_gene: TRBV30; abundance: NA; d_gene: NA; CDR3aa: CAWAEGYEQYF; CDR3nt: TGTGCCTGGGCAGAGGGTTACGAGCAGTACTTC
j_gene: TRBJ2-3; v_gene: TRBV12-3/TRBV12-4; abundance: many; d_gene: TRBD2; CDR3aa: CASSLWRGGTDTQYF; CDR3nt: TGTGCCAGCAGTTTATGGCGGGGGGGCACAGATACGCAGTATTTT
j_gene: TRBJ2-7; v_gene: TRBV27; abundance: many; d_gene: NA; CDR3aa: CASSFAQRRAYEQYF; CDR3nt: TGTGCCAGCAGTTTCGCACAGAGGAGGGCCTACGAGCAGTACTTC
j_gene: TRBJ1-2; v_gene: TRBV12-3/TRBV12-4; abundance: many; d_gene: TRBD1; CDR3aa: CASTLGTGGRGYTF; CDR3nt: TGTGCCAGCACCTTAGGGACAGGGGGACGTGGCTACACCTTC
j_gene: TRBJ2-5; v_gene: TRBV20-1; abundance: many; d_gene: NA; CDR3aa: CSATSGEAQETQYF; CDR3nt: TGCAGTGCTACCTCGGGGGAAGCCCAAGAGACCCAGTACTTC
j_gene: TRBJ2-2; v_gene: TRBV10-3; abundance: many; d_gene: NA; CDR3aa: CAISGEGRLTGELFF; CDR3nt: TGTGCCATCAGTGGTGAGGGGCGACTCACCGGGGAGCTGTTTTTT
j_gene: TRBJ1-4; v_gene: TRBV6-1; abundance: NA; d_gene: NA; CDR3aa: CASRRGISDSEKLFF; CDR3nt: TGTGCCAGCAGGAGAGGCATTAGCGATAGTGAAAAACTGTTTTTT
j_gene: TRBJ2-1; v_gene: TRBV24-1; abundance: many; d_gene: TRBD2; CDR3aa: CATSETGGPRPIIEQFF; CDR3nt: TGTGCCACCAGTGAAACGGGGGGGCCTAGGCCCATTATTGAGCAGTTCTTC
j_gene: TRBJ2-5; v_gene: TRBV20-1; abundance: many; d_gene: NA; CDR3aa: CSARGTASQETQYF; CDR3nt: TGCAGTGCTAGAGGAACAGCTTCTCAAGAGACCCAGTACTTC
j_gene: TRBJ2-4; v_gene: TRBV5-6; abundance: many; d_gene: NA; CDR3aa: CASSLVVARNIQYF; CDR3nt: TGTGCCAGCAGCTTGGTCGTGGCCCGGAACATTCAGTACTTC
j_gene: TRBJ1-1; v_gene: TRBV4-1; abundance: many; d_gene: TRBD1; CDR3aa: CASSGQGRNTEAFF; CDR3nt: TGCGCCAGCAGTGGACAGGGACGGAACACTGAAGCTTTCTTT
j_gene: TRBJ2-5; v_gene: TRBV10-3; abundance: many; d_gene: TRBD2; CDR3aa: CASSGGGLEETQYF; CDR3nt: TGTGCCAGTAGCGGGGGGGGATTGGAGGAGACCCAGTACTTC
j_gene: TRBJ2-6; v_gene: TRBV4-2; abundance: few; d_gene: NA; CDR3aa: CASSQDLSGANVLTF; CDR3nt: TGTGCCAGCAGCCAAGATCTCTCTGGGGCCAACGTCCTGACTTTC
j_gene: TRBJ2-1; v_gene: TRBV18; abundance: many; d_gene: TRBD2; CDR3aa: CASSQGTSLHNEQFF; CDR3nt: TGTGCCAGCTCACAGGGGACTAGCTTACACAATGAGCAGTTCTTC
j_gene: TRBJ1-5; v_gene: TRBV20-1; abundance: many; d_gene: TRBD1; CDR3aa: CSASFRQGSSNQPQHF; CDR3nt: TGCAGTGCTAGCTTCAGACAGGGGTCGAGCAATCAGCCCCAGCATTTT
j_gene: TRBJ1-4; v_gene: TRBV18; abundance: many; d_gene: NA; CDR3aa: CASSPPREGGEKLFF; CDR3nt: TGTGCCAGCTCACCCCCAAGGGAAGGCGGTGAAAAACTGTTTTTT
j_gene: TRBJ1-5; v_gene: TRBV6-5; abundance: many; d_gene: NA; CDR3aa: CASRQSPTGTYSNQPQHF; CDR3nt: TGTGCCAGCAGACAGAGCCCCACAGGGACCTATAGCAATCAGCCCCAGCATTTT
j_gene: TRBJ1-4; v_gene: TRBV12-3/TRBV12-4; abundance: many; d_gene: NA; CDR3aa: CASSLMGLEEKLFF; CDR3nt: TGTGCCAGCAGCCTAATGGGCCTGGAGGAAAAACTGTTTTTT
j_gene: TRBJ2-7; v_gene: TRBV12-3/TRBV12-4; abundance: many; d_gene: NA; CDR3aa: CASSAHGGTYEQYF; CDR3nt: TGTGCCAGCAGCGCCCACGGGGGTACCTACGAGCAGTACTTC
j_gene: TRBJ1-1; v_gene: TRBV5-1; abundance: many; d_gene: NA; CDR3aa: CASSLGAYRSTEAFF; CDR3nt: TGCGCCAGCAGCTTGGGGGCGTACAGAAGTACTGAAGCTTTCTTT
j_gene: TRBJ1-1; v_gene: TRBV7-3; abundance: many; d_gene: NA; CDR3aa: CASSLNPTVSTEAFF; CDR3nt: TGTGCCAGCAGCTTAAACCCTACAGTGAGCACTGAAGCTTTCTTT
j_gene: TRBJ1-1; v_gene: TRBV4-3; abundance: many; d_gene: TRBD1; CDR3aa: CASSQVGTGRRNTEAFF; CDR3nt: TGCGCCAGCAGCCAAGTGGGGACAGGGCGGAGGAACACTGAAGCTTTCTTT
j_gene: TRBJ1-1; v_gene: TRBV12-3/TRBV12-4; abundance: many; d_gene: NA; CDR3aa: CASSLQLNTEAFF; CDR3nt: TGTGCCAGCAGTTTGCAGCTGAACACTGAAGCTTTCTTT
j_gene: TRBJ2-5; v_gene: TRBV5-1; abundance: many; d_gene: NA; CDR3aa: CASSLVVGKETQYF; CDR3nt: TGCGCCAGCAGCTTGGTGGTCGGAAAAGAGACCCAGTACTTC
j_gene: TRBJ2-1; v_gene: TRBV7-2; abundance: many; d_gene: NA; CDR3aa: CASNPGSVNEQFF; CDR3nt: TGTGCCAGCAACCCGGGTTCGGTCAATGAGCAGTTCTTC
j_gene: TRBJ2-3; v_gene: TRBV10-3; abundance: many; d_gene: NA; CDR3aa: CAISLGQRSDTQYF; CDR3nt: TGTGCCATCAGTTTAGGACAGCGGTCAGATACGCAGTATTTT
j_gene: TRBJ2-1; v_gene: TRBV5-1; abundance: NA; d_gene: NA; CDR3aa: CASSTGDGSNEQFF; CDR3nt: TGCGCCAGCAGCACGGGAGACGGGTCCAATGAGCAGTTCTTC
j_gene: TRBJ2-5; v_gene: TRBV7-6; abundance: many; d_gene: NA; CDR3aa: CASSLWGSQETQYF; CDR3nt: TGTGCCAGCAGCTTATGGGGCAGCCAAGAGACCCAGTACTTC
j_gene: TRBJ1-2; v_gene: TRBV3-1; abundance: NA; d_gene: NA; CDR3aa: CASSQGEGRANYGYTF; CDR3nt: TGTGCCAGCAGCCAAGGGGAGGGGAGAGCTAACTATGGCTACACCTTC